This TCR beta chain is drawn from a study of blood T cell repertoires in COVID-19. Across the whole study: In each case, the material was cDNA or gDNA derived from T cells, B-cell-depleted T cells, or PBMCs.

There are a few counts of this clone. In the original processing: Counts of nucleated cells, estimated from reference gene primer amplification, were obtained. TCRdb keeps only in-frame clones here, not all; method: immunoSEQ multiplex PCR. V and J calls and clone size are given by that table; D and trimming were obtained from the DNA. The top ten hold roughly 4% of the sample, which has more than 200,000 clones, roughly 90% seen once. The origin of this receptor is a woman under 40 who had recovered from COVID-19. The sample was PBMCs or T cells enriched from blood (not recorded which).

This chain's CDR3 is CASSEFSEAFF. CDR3 nucleotide sequence: TGTGCCAGCAGTGAATTCTCTGAAGCTTTCTTT. The rearrangement joins TRBV2 to TRBJ1-1; D unclear. The germline V gene encodes CDR1 SNHLY and CDR2 FYNNEI. V was cut by 2 bases and J by 6 bases, with 4 bases left in between. The CDR3 has 11 amino acids.